The text below deals with one T cell receptor beta chain. The data belong to a study of cytomegalovirus exposure and HLA in healthy donors. Trimming took off 3 bases at V and 4 bases at J, with 9 bases between the two ends. Looked up from germline, CDR1 is SGHTA and CDR2 is FQGNSA. This CDR3 is built from 13 residues. 60 Vbeta and 13 Jbeta primers were used in PCR. The table came from immunoSEQ multiplex PCR; TCRdb's copy has only in-frame clones and leaves some out. The table includes roughly 76,000 clones, 86% detected once. The TCR originated in a woman in her 30s in good health and CMV-seronegative. The sequencing input was PBMCs. This chain connects TRBV7-2 to TRBJ1-1, with D unclear. Here the CDR3 DNA reads TGTGCCAGCAGCTTTACCGGGTCCACTGAAGCTTTCTTT. It codes for CASSFTGSTEAFF.